The 29 T cell receptor beta chains reported below all come from one sample, sequenced in a study of blood T cell repertoires in COVID-19. The table came from immunoSEQ multiplex PCR; TCRdb's copy has only in-frame clones and leaves some out. The table lists around 40,000 clones, 70% to 90% of them singletons. The sequenced sample was peripheral blood. The receptors come from a human donor in a cohort sampled during active COVID-19.

V and J are TRBV7-8 and TRBJ2-4, with 7 bases aligning to TRBD2. CDR1 and CDR2 from the germline V gene are SGHVS and FQNEAQ. V dropped 4 bases and J dropped 5; count of bases not matched to a gene: 5. The CDR3 has 14 residues. The CDR3 loop reads CASSWPAGENIQYF. The CDR3, as DNA: TGTGCCAGCAGCTGGCCCGCGGGGGAAAACATTCAGTACTTC.

The chain recombines TRBV4-1 with TRBJ1-3, with 9 bases fitting TRBD1. In germline, CDR1 is MGHRA, CDR2 YSYEKL. V shed 5 bases, J shed 0 bases, and the junction held 14 bases outside the gene matches. The CDR3 loop spans 19 amino acids. CDR3: CASSIRWDTGGHSGNTIYF. CDR3 DNA: TGCGCCAGCAGCATTAGATGGGACACAGGGGGCCACTCTGGAAACACCATATATTTT.

The chain employs TRBV6-5 and TRBJ1-4; the match to TRBD1 covers 9 bases. The CDR3 runs 13 residues. Germline trimming cut 5 bases from V and 7 bases from J; bases unmatched to any gene: 2. Germline CDR1 is MNHEY and CDR2 is SVGAGI. The CDR3 coding sequence is TGTGCCAGCAGTCGACAGGGGGGTGAAAAACTGTTTTTT. This encodes CASSRQGGEKLFF.

The rearrangement joins TRBV6-5 to TRBJ2-5; 7 nucleotides match TRBD1. V lost 5 bases and J lost 2; bases outside the gene matches: 5. The CDR3 length is 14 residues. Looked up from germline, CDR1 is MNHEY and CDR2 is SVGAGI. The CDR3 nucleotides are TGTGCCAGCAGTATTCCGGGACAGCAAGAGACCCAGTACTTC. The encoded protein is CASSIPGQQETQYF.

This clone appeared a few times. This rearrangement joins TRBV7-8 to TRBJ2-7; D is perhaps TRBD2 (6 bases). The germline V gene has CDR1 SGHVS and CDR2 FQNEAQ. Trimming pared 5 bases from V and 7 bases from J, leaving 9 bases between. The CDR3 consists of 11 residues. Here the CDR3 DNA reads TGTGCCAGCAGCAGGAGGGGTGAGCAGTACTTC. It translates to CASSRRGEQYF.

The chain employs TRBV4-2 and TRBJ2-7; 8 bases align to TRBD1. Germline CDR1 and CDR2: LGHNA and YNFKEQ. There are 16 residues in the CDR3. Unmatched junction bases numbered 17, after V lost 4 bases and J lost 9 bases. The CDR3: CASSLHRDRPSEAQYF. As DNA, the CDR3 is TGTGCCAGCAGCCTACACCGGGACAGGCCCTCTGAGGCGCAGTACTTC.

V and J are TRBV3-1 (or the pseudogene TRBV3-2) and TRBJ1-2, with D possibly TRBD1 on 6 matching bases. This CDR3 comprises 13 residues. V was shortened by 6 bases and J by 7 bases, with 15 bases between the two germline ends. Germline V gene sequence: CDR1 LGHDT, CDR2 YNNKEL (reference sequence). CDR3 DNA sequence: TGTGCCAGCAGACCCGGGACAACCTTTGGCTACACCTTC. Its translation: CASRPGTTFGYTF.

CDR3 DNA: TGTGCCAGCAGCAACAGGGGGCTAGGGGACATTCAGTACTTC. It translates to CASSNRGLGDIQYF. This chain links TRBV7-3 with TRBJ2-4; 9 nucleotides align to TRBD1. The junction had 7 bases not matched to a gene; V was cut back by 5 bases and J by 8 bases. CDR3 length equals 14 residues. Per germline, CDR1 SGHTA and CDR2 FQGTGA.

This rearrangement joins TRBV5-6 to TRBJ1-2; 8 bases align to TRBD1. Germline V CDR1 and CDR2: SGHDT, YYEEEE. Unmatched junction bases numbered 13, after V lost 4 bases and J lost 5 bases. CDR3 size: 16 residues. The CDR3 region is CASSIQGAPLRYGYTF. In nucleotides, the CDR3 is TGTGCCAGCAGCATCCAGGGGGCGCCCCTAAGGTATGGCTACACCTTC.

This clone turned up a few times. The chain links TRBV9 to TRBJ2-5; 8 bases fit TRBD1. The CDR3 has 16 residues. J was trimmed by 1 base and V by 4 bases; bases with no gene match: 9. The germline gives CDR1 SGDLS, CDR2 YYNGEE. Here the CDR3 DNA reads TGTGCCAGCAGCCCCAGATTCGGACAGGGCCAAGAGACCCAGTACTTC. Its translation: CASSPRFGQGQETQYF.

The chain has TRBV7-9 and TRBJ2-5; weak D call: TRBD2 (5 bases). Per the germline V gene, CDR1 is SEHNR and CDR2 is FQNEAQ (reference sequence). V lost 4 bases and J 3 bases, leaving 12 bases between the germline ends. CDR3 size: 14 residues. Here the CDR3 reads CASSSRDHKETQYF. DNA for the CDR3: TGTGCCAGCAGCTCACGGGATCATAAAGAGACCCAGTACTTC. The whole variable domain, remainder taken from reference TRBV7-9 and TRBJ2-5, is DTGVSQNPRHKITKRGQNVTFRCDPISEHNRLYWYRQTLGQGPEFLTYFQNEAQLEKSRLLSDRFSAERPKGSFSTLEIQRTEQGDSAMYLCASSSRDHKETQYFGPGTRLLVL.

V usage is TRBV5-1 and J usage is TRBJ2-5; unclear D gene. The germline gives CDR1 SGHRS, CDR2 YFSETQ. V was pared by 2 bases and J by 5 bases, with 7 bases between. This CDR3 spans 12 amino acids. CDR3 sequence reads: CASSLVSETQYF. DNA of the CDR3: TGCGCCAGCAGCTTAGTGAGTGAGACCCAGTACTTC.

This clone was seen a few times. The V and J genes are TRBV9 and TRBJ2-5; the D is unclear. From germline, CDR1 is SGDLS and CDR2 YYNGEE. The germline V and J ends were trimmed by 0 bases and 2 bases, with 5 bases remaining between them. The CDR3 runs to 13 residues. CDR3 in DNA: TGTGCCAGCAGCGTAGAGAGTCAAGAGACCCAGTACTTC. It encodes CASSVESQETQYF.

J is TRBJ2-1 and V is TRBV11-2; 11 bases align to TRBD1. V shed 5 bases and J 7 bases; nucleotides not matched to a gene: 10. The CDR3 runs to 16 residues. Germline CDR1 reads SGHAT; CDR2 reads FQNNGV. The CDR3 DNA sequence: TGTGCCAGCAGCCCACGAGGACAGGGGGCGTGGAATGAGCAGTTCTTC. This encodes CASSPRGQGAWNEQFF.

The chain uses TRBV7-6 and TRBJ2-7, with D possibly matching TRBD1 (7 bases). V was shortened by 5 bases and J by 0 bases, with 14 bases between the two germline ends. Germline V gene data show CDR1 as SGHVS and CDR2 as FNYEAQ. This CDR3 comprises 15 residues. As DNA, the CDR3 is TGTGCCAGCAGCGCTGGCGGGGACAGCTCCTACGAGCAGTACTTC. Residues: CASSAGGDSSYEQYF.

The chain uses TRBV6-5 and TRBJ1-1, with D perhaps TRBD1 (5 bases). This CDR3 has 13 residues. The V end was cut by 7 bases, the J end by 5 bases, with 14 bases between. Germline V CDR1 and CDR2: MNHEY, SVGAGI. CDR3 region: CASIQHGGTEAFF. In nucleotides, the CDR3 is TGTGCCAGCATTCAACATGGGGGGACTGAAGCTTTCTTT.

This clone occurred once. CDR3 amino acids: CASSLDRVAGAYNEQFF. The DNA of the CDR3 is TGCGCCAGCAGCCTCGACCGCGTAGCGGGGGCATACAATGAGCAGTTCTTC. V gene TRBV4-1 combines with J gene TRBJ2-1; 9 bases align to TRBD2. The V and J ends lost 4 bases and 4 bases, in that order; junction bases with no gene match: 11. The CDR3 loop spans 17 amino acids. From germline, CDR1 is MGHRA and CDR2 YSYEKL.

In its sample, this clone was seen a few times. The rearrangement links TRBV7-9 to TRBJ2-3, with a weak D call TRBD2 (5 bases). With 5 bases removed from V and 1 base from J, the gap between germline ends came to 16 bases. This CDR3 is 16 amino acids long. The germline V gene encodes CDR1 SEHNR and CDR2 FQNEAQ (reference sequence). The DNA for the CDR3 is TGTGCCAGCAGCCCGGGATGGGGATTCGGCACAGATACGCAGTATTTT. Translated, it gives CASSPGWGFGTDTQYF.

The chain combines TRBV11-2 with TRBJ2-2; tentatively, D is TRBD1 (5 bases). Trimming shortened V by 2 bases and J by 5 bases, and 15 bases separated the two germline ends. Germline CDR1 reads SGHAT; CDR2 reads FQNNGV. The CDR3 runs to 16 residues. CDR3 in DNA: TGTGCCAGCAGCTTACGCAGTGGGGCGACGACCGGGGAGCTGTTTTTT. It translates to CASSLRSGATTGELFF.

This clone appeared many times. The rearrangement uses TRBV4-1 and TRBJ2-7; 8 bases line up with TRBD1. The CDR3 sequence is 15 residues long. Per germline, CDR1 MGHRA and CDR2 YSYEKL. Trimming removed 1 base from V and 6 bases from J; junction bases left unmatched: 8. CDR3 residues: CASSQVVGQGGEQYF. The CDR3 DNA reads TGCGCCAGCAGCCAAGTGGTCGGACAGGGAGGCGAGCAGTACTTC.

This rearrangement joins TRBV5-1 to TRBJ2-3; D is ambiguous. The CDR3 loop spans 14 amino acids. V was clipped by 4 bases and J by 8 bases, with 17 bases between them. Germline V lookup: CDR1 SGHRS, CDR2 YFSETQ. CDR3 bases: TGCGCCAGCAGCCGAACCTTCCCCGGCGGTACGCAGTATTTT. Its translation: CASSRTFPGGTQYF.

The CDR3: CASSPGTGGSEKLFF. The DNA for the CDR3 is TGCGCCAGCAGCCCCGGGACAGGGGGGAGTGAAAAACTGTTTTTT. The J gene is TRBJ1-4, the V gene TRBV5-1, with 11 bases identical to TRBD1. CDR1 is SGHRS, CDR2 YFSETQ, per germline. The J segment lost 7 bases and the V segment lost 4 bases, leaving 6 bases of the junction unmatched. The CDR3 spans 15 residues.

The V call is TRBV6-1, the J call TRBJ2-1; D is possibly TRBD1 (5 bases). Germline CDR1 reads MNHNS; CDR2 reads SASEGT. The CDR3 sequence is 12 residues long. V shed 3 bases and J shed 12 bases, with 12 bases lying between them. The CDR3 sequence: CASSEVPGMQFF. CDR3 nucleotides: TGTGCCAGCAGTGAGGTCCCAGGGATGCAGTTCTTC.

This clone was picked up a small number of times. The V and J genes are TRBV9 and TRBJ1-4; D gene ambiguous. CDR1 and CDR2 from the germline V gene are SGDLS and YYNGEE. Trimming cost V 0 bases and J 8 bases, with 14 bases left between them. The CDR3 consists of 15 residues. Here the CDR3 reads CASSVASGLGEKLFF. The CDR3 DNA sequence: TGTGCCAGCAGCGTAGCTTCAGGCCTTGGGGAAAAACTGTTTTTT.

This clone occurred a few times. This chain links TRBV24-1 with TRBJ2-5; D perhaps matches TRBD1 (5 bases). The V gene's germline CDR1 is KGHDR and CDR2 SFDVKD. This CDR3 has 13 residues. Trimming pared 4 bases from V and 5 bases from J, leaving 10 bases between. CDR3 nucleotides: TGTGCCACCAGTGACCCAGGGAAGGAGACCCAGTACTTC. This translates into CATSDPGKETQYF.

The genes are TRBV6-5 and TRBJ1-4; D is ambiguous. Germline V lookup: CDR1 MNHEY, CDR2 SVGAGI. The CDR3 totals 15 residues. Trimming shortened V by 7 bases and J by 0 bases, and 12 bases separated the two germline ends. The CDR3 here is CASTPRSATNEKLFF. The CDR3 DNA follows: TGTGCCAGCACCCCCCGATCAGCAACTAATGAAAAACTGTTTTTT.

The chain carries TRBV2 and TRBJ2-2; 10 nucleotides agree with TRBD1. This CDR3 is built from 13 residues. CDR1 is SNHLY and CDR2 is FYNNEI in the germline V gene. The J segment lost 6 bases and the V segment lost 6 bases, leaving 1 base of the junction unmatched. CDR3 region: CASRGTGAGELFF. The CDR3 region has the DNA TGTGCCAGCAGGGGGACAGGGGCCGGGGAGCTGTTTTTT.

V is TRBV24-1 and J is TRBJ1-1; no clear D. Trimming pared 9 bases from V and 1 base from J, leaving 11 bases between. CDR1 and CDR2 (germline): KGHDR, SFDVKD. This CDR3 spans 13 amino acids. The CDR3 spells CATARGGNTEAFF. DNA for the CDR3: TGTGCCACCGCCCGGGGAGGGAACACTGAAGCTTTCTTT.

This clone was recorded a few times. The rearrangement joins TRBV21-1 to TRBJ2-7; TRBD1, the table's D call, lacks a check against the DNA. TRBV21-1 is noted as a pseudogene. The CDR3 covers 14 residues. The CDR3 DNA is TGTGCCAGCAGCAGCCGACAGGGACAGTGCGAGCAGTACTTC. Its translation: CASSSRQGQCEQYF.